Below are 5 T cell receptor beta chains sequenced from a single sample in a study of OX40 agonist ivuxolimab in advanced cancers. TCRdb's table, derived via immunoSEQ multiplex PCR, lists solely in-frame clones and lacks some. The sample lists around 64,000 clones; more than 75% were seen once. The sequences come from CD4+ or CD8+ T cells sorted from blood, collected in a trial of the OX40 agonist ivuxolimab. Receptor source: an adult with an advanced solid tumor such as melanoma, head and neck, liver or kidney cancer.

V is TRBV10-3 and J is TRBJ2-3; 9 bases are a match to TRBD1. The CDR3 totals 14 residues. From germline, CDR1 is ENHRY and CDR2 SYGVKD. J was trimmed by 2 bases and V by 6 bases; bases with no gene match: 3. The CDR3 region is CAIRGQGITDTQYF. The CDR3 nucleotides read TGTGCCATCAGGGGACAGGGAATCACAGATACGCAGTATTTT.

V and J are TRBV4-1 and TRBJ2-7; 7 bases align to TRBD1. The germline V gene has CDR1 MGHRA and CDR2 YSYEKL. V was pared by 2 bases and J by 0 bases, with 7 bases of the junction left unmatched. The CDR3 runs 16 residues. CDR3 residues: CASSQSFRDSSYEQYF. The CDR3 DNA reads as TGCGCCAGCAGCCAATCCTTCCGGGACAGCTCCTACGAGCAGTACTTC.

The chain uses TRBV27 and TRBJ2-1, with D possibly TRBD2 on 6 matching bases. The CDR3 contains 14 residues. V gave up 6 bases and J gave up 5 bases, with 14 bases separating them. The V gene's germline CDR1 is MNHEY and CDR2 SMNVEV (reference sequence). The CDR3 is CASRPGTLDNEQFF. CDR3 in DNA: TGTGCCAGCAGACCTGGGACTCTGGACAATGAGCAGTTCTTC.

The V gene is TRBV7-2, the J gene TRBJ1-6; the D gene is possibly TRBD1 (6 bases). The CDR3 is made up of 13 amino acids. Germline assignment: CDR1 SGHTA and CDR2 FQGNSA. V was clipped by 4 bases and J by 10 bases, with 11 bases between them. The CDR3 loop is CASSSEGGSPLHF. In nucleotides, the CDR3 is TGTGCCAGCAGCTCCGAGGGGGGATCACCCCTCCACTTT.

This clone was seen only a few times. The chain combines TRBV27 with TRBJ1-4, with a weak D call TRBD1 (6 bases). The germline V and J ends were trimmed by 2 bases and 6 bases, with 13 bases remaining between them. CDR3 length: 15 residues. Germline CDR1 is MNHEY and CDR2 is SMNVEV (reference sequence). For the CDR3, the DNA is TGTGCCAGCAGTTTAACCCGGGACACCTATGAAAAACTGTTTTTT. This translates into CASSLTRDTYEKLFF.